This T cell receptor (beta chain) was retrieved from a study of cytomegalovirus exposure and HLA in healthy donors. Study-level points and caveats: Common viral pathogens seemed, in a later analysis, to connect with several of the most significant clusters. Excluded were some V segments that proved indistinguishable, including TRBV6-2 and TRBV6-3.

13 Jbeta primers and 60 Vbeta primers were used for the PCR. Method: immunoSEQ multiplex PCR; TCRdb's copy keeps in-frame clones and lacks some. There are more than 95,000 clones in the sample; more than 70% occur only once, and 15% to 20% lies in the top ten. The V segment lost 3 bases and the J segment 6 bases; nucleotides outside the gene matches: 9. Germline loops: CDR1 LNHDA, CDR2 SQIVND (reference sequence). CDR3 size: 15 residues. A remark on this clone: Its cognate antigen is unknown.

The receptor was isolated from a middle-aged man in good health and CMV-seropositive. The sequencing sample was made of PBMCs. The gene calls are TRBV19 and TRBJ1-1; 8 bases fit TRBD1. CDR3 residues: CASSIWAGGAAEAFF. The DNA for the CDR3 is TGTGCCAGTAGTATCTGGGCAGGGGGCGCGGCTGAAGCTTTCTTT. Full variable domain (remainder filled in from reference TRBV19 and TRBJ1-1): DGGITQSPKYLFRKEGQNVTLSCEQNLNHDAMYWYRQDPGQGLRLIYYSQIVNDFQKGDIAEGYSVSREKKESFPLTVTSAQKNPTAFYLCASSIWAGGAAEAFFGQGTRLTVV.